This T cell receptor (beta chain) was recovered during a study of tumor and adjacent non-tumor tissue in lung cancer. The study, taken as a whole, reports: Significantly higher TCR diversity was found in tumor than normal lung.

The template was RNA from unsorted bulk tissue. A modified ARM-PCR protocol with three rounds of nested PCR amplified TCRbeta. TCRdb reanalysed the multiplex PCR reads using MiXCR and keeps one entry per CDR3 protein. This sample has approximately 120,000 distinct CDR3 sequences; roughly 80% occur once, and the top ten carry roughly 35%. The CDR3 has 18 residues. Germline values: CDR1 SGHNT, CDR2 YYREEE (reference sequence). Concerning this clonotype itself: Its specificity is not known. The junction and the germline gene differ at one end; a read error may be behind it.

The sequence was collected from a woman aged 60 to 75 with non-small cell lung cancer. This sequence joins TRBV5-4 and TRBJ1-2, with D possibly TRBD1 on 6 matching bases. The sequenced sample was lung tumor tissue. The DNA for the CDR3 is TGTGCCAACAGCTTGGGGTGTCCGGGACACACCACTCCCAATGGCTACACCTTC. Translating it yields CANSLGCPGHTTPNGYTF.